This TCR beta chain was recovered during a study of vaccination and CD4 T cells after COVID-19. Points on this clonotype: The antigen is not known.

CD4+ T cells that had been cultured provided DNA sequenced with the Oncomine TCR Beta short-read assay. TCRdb processed the PCR reads anew with MiXCR; each CDR3 protein has one entry. The sample consists of some 26,000 distinct CDR3 sequences, about 50% of them appearing once. Treatment indicated: roughly 11-day PBMC culture with coronavirus spike peptide pools or control peptides (ViraFEST assay). The sequenced sample was CD4+ T cells from blood, cultured in vitro, obtained before SARS-CoV-2 vaccination. The sequence was collected from a human donor who received a COVID-19 vaccine.

The CDR3 region has the DNA TGTGCCAGCAGTGTTGGAGGTGCGAGTCATACCGGGGAGCTGTTTTTT. It yields the protein CASSVGGASHTGELFF. The rearrangement links TRBV2 to TRBJ2-2; perhaps TRBD2 as D (5 bases). This CDR3 comprises 16 residues. CDR1 is SNHLY and CDR2 is FYNNEI in the germline V gene. The V gene lost 4 bases and the J gene lost 5 bases, with 17 bases spanning the gap.